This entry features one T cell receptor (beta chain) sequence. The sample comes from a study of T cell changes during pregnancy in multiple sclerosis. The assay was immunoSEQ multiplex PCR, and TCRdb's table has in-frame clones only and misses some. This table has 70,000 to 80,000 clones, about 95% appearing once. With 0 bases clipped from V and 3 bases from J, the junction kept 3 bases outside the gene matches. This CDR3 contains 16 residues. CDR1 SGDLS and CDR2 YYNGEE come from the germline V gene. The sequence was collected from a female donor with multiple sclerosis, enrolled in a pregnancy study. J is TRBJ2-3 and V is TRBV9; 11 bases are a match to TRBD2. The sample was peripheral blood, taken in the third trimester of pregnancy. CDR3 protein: CASSVDVAGGTDTQYF. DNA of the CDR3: TGTGCCAGCAGCGTAGACGTAGCGGGGGGGACAGATACGCAGTATTTT.